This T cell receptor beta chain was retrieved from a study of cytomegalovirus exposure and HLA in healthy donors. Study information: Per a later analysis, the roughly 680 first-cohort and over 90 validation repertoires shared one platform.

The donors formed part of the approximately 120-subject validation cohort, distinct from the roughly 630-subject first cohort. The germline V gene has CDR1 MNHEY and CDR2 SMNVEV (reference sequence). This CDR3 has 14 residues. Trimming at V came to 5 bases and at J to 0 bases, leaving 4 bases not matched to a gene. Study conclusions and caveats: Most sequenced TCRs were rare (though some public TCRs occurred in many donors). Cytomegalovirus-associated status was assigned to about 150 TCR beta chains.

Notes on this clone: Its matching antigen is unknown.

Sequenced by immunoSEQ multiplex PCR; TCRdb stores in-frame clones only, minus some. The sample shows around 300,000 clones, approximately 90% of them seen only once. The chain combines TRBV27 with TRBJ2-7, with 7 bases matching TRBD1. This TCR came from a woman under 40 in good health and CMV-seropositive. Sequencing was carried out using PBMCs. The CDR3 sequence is CASSGTANSYEQYF. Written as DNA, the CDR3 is TGTGCCAGCAGTGGGACAGCCAACTCCTACGAGCAGTACTTC.